The present T cell receptor beta chain was sequenced within a study of blood T cell repertoires in COVID-19. Turning to the study itself: Samples came from the United States, Italy and Spain, spanning acute and convalescent COVID-19. In each case, the material was cDNA or gDNA derived from T cells, B-cell-depleted T cells, or PBMCs.

The data were produced by immunoSEQ multiplex PCR, yet TCRdb's version contains in-frame clones alone and is incomplete. The table records fewer than 15,000 clones, 70% to 90% of them present only once. Germline-derived CDR1 and CDR2 are LNHDA and SQIVND (reference sequence). The CDR3 sequence is 15 residues long. The V gene lost 6 bases and the J gene lost 2 bases, with 14 bases spanning the gap. Material: peripheral blood. V usage is TRBV19 and J usage is TRBJ1-5; maybe TRBD1 (5 bases). The clonotype comes from a woman aged 55 to 70 with active COVID-19. CDR3 sequence (DNA): TGTGCCAGTAGAGACCGGGACTTTGGCAATCAGCCCCAGCATTTT. Protein sequence: CASRDRDFGNQPQHF.